The present entry profiles one TCR beta chain with its context. This clone turned up a few times. Its antigen specificity is not known. Base-call qualities are not available, and no considerably larger clone is one nucleotide away. The library was obtained by the immunoSEQ multiplex PCR assay. Each sample had some 9.7 x 10^4 TCR templates assayed by the deep sequencing platform. Genomic DNA extracted from sorted T cells was used for TCRbeta CDR3 sequencing. Per the authors' processing: Clonal analysis of TCRbeta CDR3 data was done in the R programming language. Alloreactive CD4+ and CD8+ clones were identified by comparing unstimulated samples to CFSE-low samples taken after the reaction. Regulatory or non-regulatory origin was assigned to alloreactive CD4+ clones by matching of sequences to sorted unstimulated Treg and non-Treg repertoires. The table comes from immuneACCESS by way of TCRdb, which keeps in-frame sequences with V and J called. Part of the clones is missing from these tables; in studies checked, under half for an unresolved V gene and the rest for unknown reasons. The DNA was the basis for D and trimming; V, J and clone size are from that table. This sample gives over 12,000 clones in total; approximately 49% of them show up just once. The ten largest clones take up approximately 8.9% of the sample.

The CDR1 and CDR2 encoded by the germline V gene are SGHRS and YFSETQ. A distance of 16 bases separates the germline ends of V and J, which lose 4 bases and 6 bases respectively. The CDR3 holds 14 amino acids from the cysteine to the phenylalanine. The sequence is cut down to CDR3 DNA, 42 bases in frame from base 1. Cells from the mixed lymphocyte reactions were cocultured for about six days at 37 degrees C. Responder PBMCs were labelled with CFSE and stimulator PBMCs were labelled with Violet Dye, after which the responder and stimulator PBMCs were mixed at a 1:1 ratio. Sorted unstimulated T cells and proliferating T cells recovered from mixed lymphocyte reactions were subjected to TCRbeta CDR3 sequencing. Fresh whole blood from fewer than 11 HLA-typed healthy donors was used to isolate PBMCs. Proliferating CFSE-low responder T cells were FACS-sorted after the mixed lymphocyte reaction for TCR sequencing.

This specimen belongs to a study of siplizumab effects on memory and regulatory T cells (dated by TCRdb to about 2019). Looking at the study overall: Across eight responder-stimulator pairs, mixed lymphocyte reactions were run in pairs, one with siplizumab at 1 ug/mL and one without drug. The study examined how the anti-CD2 antibody siplizumab affects alloreactive T-cell subsets in allogeneic mixed lymphocyte reactions built from human PBMCs.

Broad study findings and their caveats: Whether proliferating Tregs from siplizumab cultures actually had suppressive function was not functionally confirmed. Sequences below about 10^-5 frequency were poorly captured, so only a minor fraction of alloreactive clones could be mapped to unstimulated subsets. The cumulative frequency of alloreactive sequences that could be traced back to unstimulated CD4+ memory T cells was significantly reduced by siplizumab. A naive or memory phenotype could not be assigned to roughly 75-96% of proliferating CD4+ or CD8+ clones. Of the alloreactive CD4+ clones that could be mapped, the Treg-derived share averaged about 63% with siplizumab compared with 25% to 30% in control reactions. Unstimulated naive T cells appeared more diverse than memory T cells, and naive cells seemed to contribute substantially to the alloresponse.

This sequence uses TRBV5-1 and TRBJ1-2; the best D guess is TRBD1, with 6 bases matching. Specimen: CFSE-low (dividing) CD4+ T cells sorted from an allogeneic mixed lymphocyte reaction. The source of this sequence is a human donor in good health; the cells came from an allogeneic mixed lymphocyte reaction. CDR3 loop: CASSPGGGEHGYTF. The nucleotides read TGCGCCAGCAGCCCCGGGGGGGGCGAGCATGGCTACACCTTC.